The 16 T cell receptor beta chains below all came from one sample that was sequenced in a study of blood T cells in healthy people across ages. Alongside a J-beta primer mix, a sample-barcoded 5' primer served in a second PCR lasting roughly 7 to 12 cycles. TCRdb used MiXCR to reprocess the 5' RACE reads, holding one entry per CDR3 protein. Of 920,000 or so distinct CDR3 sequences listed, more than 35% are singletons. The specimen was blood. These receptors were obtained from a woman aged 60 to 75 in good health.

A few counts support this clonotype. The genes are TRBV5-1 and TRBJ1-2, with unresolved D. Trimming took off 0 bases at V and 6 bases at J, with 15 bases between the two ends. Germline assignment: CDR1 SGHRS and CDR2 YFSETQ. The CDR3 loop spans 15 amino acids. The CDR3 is CASSLVRRYHNGYTF. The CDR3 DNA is TGCGCCAGCAGCTTGGTACGGAGATATCATAATGGCTACACCTTC.

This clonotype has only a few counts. The CDR3 DNA is TGTGCCAGCAGGGGGAATAGCTTTAGGACCCAGTACTTC. It yields the protein CASRGNSFRTQYF. V gene TRBV27 combines with J gene TRBJ2-5; no clear D gene. The CDR3 extends over 13 amino acids. V was clipped by 6 bases and J by 7 bases, with 15 bases between them. Germline CDR1 reads MNHEY; CDR2 reads SMNVEV (reference sequence).

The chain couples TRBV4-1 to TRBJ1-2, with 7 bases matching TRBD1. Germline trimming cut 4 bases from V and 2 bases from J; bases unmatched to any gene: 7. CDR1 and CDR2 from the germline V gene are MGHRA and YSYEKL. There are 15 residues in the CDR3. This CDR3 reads CASSPVWGQNYGYTF. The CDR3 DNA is TGCGCCAGCAGCCCAGTGTGGGGACAGAACTATGGCTACACCTTC.

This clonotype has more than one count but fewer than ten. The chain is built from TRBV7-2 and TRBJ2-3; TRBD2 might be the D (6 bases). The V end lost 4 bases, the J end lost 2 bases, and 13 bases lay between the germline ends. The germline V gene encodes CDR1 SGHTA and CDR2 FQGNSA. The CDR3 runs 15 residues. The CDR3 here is CASSSRTTYTDTQYF. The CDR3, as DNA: TGTGCCAGCAGCTCCAGGACTACCTACACAGATACGCAGTATTTT.

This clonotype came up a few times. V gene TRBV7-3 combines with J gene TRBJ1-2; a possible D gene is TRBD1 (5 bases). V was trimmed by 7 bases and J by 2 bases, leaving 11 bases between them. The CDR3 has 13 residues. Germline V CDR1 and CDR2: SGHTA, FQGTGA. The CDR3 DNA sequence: TGTGCCAGCAAACCCCCAGGGAACTATGGCTACACCTTC. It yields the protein CASKPPGNYGYTF.

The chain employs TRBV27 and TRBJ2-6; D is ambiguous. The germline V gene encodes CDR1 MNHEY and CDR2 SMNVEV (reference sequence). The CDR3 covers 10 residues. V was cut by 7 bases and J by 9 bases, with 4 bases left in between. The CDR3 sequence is CASTLNVLTF. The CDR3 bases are TGTGCCAGCACCCTCAACGTCCTGACTTTC.

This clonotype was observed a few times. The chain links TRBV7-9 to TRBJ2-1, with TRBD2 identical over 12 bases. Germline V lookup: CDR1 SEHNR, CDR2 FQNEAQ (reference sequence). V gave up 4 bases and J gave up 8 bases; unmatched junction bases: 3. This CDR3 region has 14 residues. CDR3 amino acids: CASSSRTSGDEQFF. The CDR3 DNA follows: TGTGCCAGCAGCTCGAGGACTAGCGGGGATGAGCAGTTCTTC.

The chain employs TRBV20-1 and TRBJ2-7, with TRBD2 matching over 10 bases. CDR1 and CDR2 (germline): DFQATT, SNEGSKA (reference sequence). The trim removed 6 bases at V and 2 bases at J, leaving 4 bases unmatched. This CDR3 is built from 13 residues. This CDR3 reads CSAPSGSAYEQYF. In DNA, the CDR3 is TGCAGTGCCCCTAGCGGGAGTGCCTACGAGCAGTACTTC.

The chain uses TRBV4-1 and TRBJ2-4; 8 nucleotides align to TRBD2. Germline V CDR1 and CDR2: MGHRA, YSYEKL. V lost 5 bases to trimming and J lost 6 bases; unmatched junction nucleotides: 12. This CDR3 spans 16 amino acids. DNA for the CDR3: TGCGCCAGCAGCTTCTCACGGGAGGGCCGGGGAAACATTCAGTACTTC. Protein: CASSFSREGRGNIQYF.

CDR3 sequence reads: CASSLFGLAGNHEQYF. The CDR3 DNA reads TGTGCCAGCAGTTTATTTGGACTAGCGGGAAACCACGAGCAGTACTTC. The genes are TRBV27 and TRBJ2-5; 12 positions match TRBD2. The J call may be in error: the DNA end matches TRBJ2-7 better. The germline gives CDR1 MNHEY, CDR2 SMNVEV (reference sequence). This CDR3 is 16 amino acids long.

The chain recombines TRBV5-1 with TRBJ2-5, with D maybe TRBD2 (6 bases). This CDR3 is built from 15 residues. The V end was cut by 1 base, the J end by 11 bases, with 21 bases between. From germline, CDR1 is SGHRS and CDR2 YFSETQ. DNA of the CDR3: TGCGCCAGCAGCTTGTCGGGACTTAATCACAATGAGCAGTACTTC. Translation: CASSLSGLNHNEQYF.

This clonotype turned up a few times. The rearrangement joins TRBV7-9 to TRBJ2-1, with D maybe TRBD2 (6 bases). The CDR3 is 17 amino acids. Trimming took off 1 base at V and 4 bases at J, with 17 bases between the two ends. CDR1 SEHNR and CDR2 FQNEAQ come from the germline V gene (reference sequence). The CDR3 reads CASSLGLRGRQYNEQFF. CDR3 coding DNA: TGTGCCAGCAGCTTAGGCTTAAGAGGGAGGCAATACAATGAGCAGTTCTTC.

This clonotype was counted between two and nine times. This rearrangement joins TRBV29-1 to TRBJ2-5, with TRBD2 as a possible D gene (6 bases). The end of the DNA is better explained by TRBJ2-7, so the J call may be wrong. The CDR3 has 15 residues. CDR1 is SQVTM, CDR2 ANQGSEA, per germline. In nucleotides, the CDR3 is TGCAGCGTGGGAATGACTAGAAGTTCCACCTACGAGCAGTACTTC. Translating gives CSVGMTRSSTYEQYF.

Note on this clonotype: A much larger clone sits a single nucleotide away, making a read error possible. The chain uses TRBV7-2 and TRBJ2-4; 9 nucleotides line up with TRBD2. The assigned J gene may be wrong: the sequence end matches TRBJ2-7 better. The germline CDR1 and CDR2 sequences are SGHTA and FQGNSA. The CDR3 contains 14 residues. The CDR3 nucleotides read TGTGTCAGCAGCCCGGGACTAGCTAACTACGAGCAGTACTTC. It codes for CVSSPGLANYEQYF.

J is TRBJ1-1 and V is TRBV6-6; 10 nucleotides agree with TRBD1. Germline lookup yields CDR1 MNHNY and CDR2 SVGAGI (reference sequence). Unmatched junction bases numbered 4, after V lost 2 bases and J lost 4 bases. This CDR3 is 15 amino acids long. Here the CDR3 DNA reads TGTGCCAGCAGTTACACCGGGACAGGGGCCACTGAAGCTTTCTTT. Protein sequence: CASSYTGTGATEAFF.

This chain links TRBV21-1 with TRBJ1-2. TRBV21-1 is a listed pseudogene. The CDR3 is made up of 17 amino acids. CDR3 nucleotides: TGTGCCAGCAGCAAAGTGACTGCCAGCCTGAATAACTATGGCTACACCTTC. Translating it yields CASSKVTASLNNYGYTF.